Below are 28 T cell receptor beta chains sequenced from a single sample in a study of shared clonotypes between healthy human individuals. CD8 cells regarded as naive lacked CD45RO, were positively chosen for CCR7, and omitted terminally differentiated effector memory CD45RA+ cells. The protocol was immunoSEQ multiplex PCR, while the TCRdb copy is restricted to in-frame clones and leaves out a portion. Of about 2.1 million clones detected, about 93% appear once; the ten largest clones hold about 1.5%. The material sequenced was naive CD8+ T cells from PBMCs. Receptors originate from a man between 18 and 29 years old in good health. Some clones in this sample may be carry-over from other donors' samples.

In its sample, this clone was seen once. The genes are TRBV7-8 and TRBJ1-5; D ambiguous. CDR3 length: 15 residues. V was pared by 3 bases and J by 2 bases, with 11 bases between. CDR1 is SGHVS and CDR2 is FQNEAQ in the germline V gene. The CDR3 region has the DNA TGTGCCAGCAGCTTCCACCCGGACGGCAATCAGCCCCAGCATTTT. It yields the protein CASSFHPDGNQPQHF.

V usage is TRBV28 and J usage is TRBJ2-7; unclear D gene. With 5 bases removed from V and 3 bases from J, the gap between germline ends came to 8 bases. Germline V CDR1 and CDR2: MDHEN, SYDVKM. The CDR3 covers 12 residues. The CDR3 DNA reads TGTGCCAGCAGTCCCATAGACTACGAGCAGTACTTC. Residues: CASSPIDYEQYF.

CDR3 loop: CAASADTQYF. The CDR3 DNA reads as TGTGCCGCCTCTGCAGATACGCAGTATTTT. The chain has TRBV6-1 and TRBJ2-3; unclear D gene. The CDR3 spans 10 residues. CDR1 is MNHNS, CDR2 SASEGT, per germline. The ends were cut back, 11 bases at V and 4 bases at J, with 7 bases in the middle.

The J gene is TRBJ2-3, the V gene TRBV4-1; TRBD1 matches 12 bases. The CDR3 totals 16 residues. The trim removed 1 base at V and 6 bases at J, leaving 5 bases unmatched. The V gene's germline CDR1 is MGHRA and CDR2 YSYEKL. CDR3 nucleotide sequence: TGCGCCAGCAGCCAAGGGGACAGGGGGCCGGAGGATACGCAGTATTTT. It is translated as CASSQGDRGPEDTQYF.

The chain has TRBV13 and TRBJ1-1, with D perhaps matching TRBD1 (6 bases). V lost 5 bases to trimming and J lost 4 bases, with 17 bases between them. This CDR3 region has 15 residues. Germline loops: CDR1 PRHDT, CDR2 FYEKMQ (reference sequence). The DNA for the CDR3 is TGTGCCAGCAGCCCTAACGGGGGGGCTGGCACTGAAGCTTTCTTT. This codes for CASSPNGGAGTEAFF.

This chain uses TRBV2 with TRBJ2-4; TRBD2 might be the D (6 bases). Trimming removed 7 bases at V and 4 bases at J, with 11 bases between. This CDR3 has 13 residues. Germline V gene lookup returns CDR1 SNHLY and CDR2 FYNNEI. DNA for the CDR3: TGTGCCAGCATGGAGGGACCAAAAAACATTCAGTACTTC. Translating it yields CASMEGPKNIQYF.

The V gene is TRBV5-6, the J gene TRBJ1-5; D unclear. The CDR3 is 15 amino acids. The ends were cut back, 1 base at V and 3 bases at J, with 11 bases in the middle. Germline CDR1 SGHDT, CDR2 YYEEEE. CDR3: CASSLRYLINQPQHF. As DNA, the CDR3 is TGTGCCAGCAGCTTGAGGTACCTGATCAATCAGCCCCAGCATTTT.

In its sample, this clone was seen once. This chain uses TRBV7-9 with TRBJ2-1; D not resolved. Germline-derived CDR1 and CDR2 are SEHNR and FQNEAQ (reference sequence). V gave up 3 bases and J gave up 2 bases, with 8 bases separating them. The CDR3 has 14 residues. The chain's CDR3 is CASSFHATYNEQFF. The DNA of the CDR3 is TGTGCCAGCAGCTTTCATGCGACCTACAATGAGCAGTTCTTC.

The V call is TRBV27, the J call TRBJ2-7; D perhaps matches TRBD1 (5 bases). The CDR3 runs 12 residues. Germline V gives CDR1 MNHEY, CDR2 SMNVEV (reference sequence). V was shortened by 1 base and J by 5 bases, with 6 bases between the two germline ends. The CDR3 region is CASSLWGDEQYF. The CDR3, as DNA: TGTGCCAGCAGTTTATGGGGCGACGAGCAGTACTTC.

The chain joins TRBV19 to TRBJ2-7, with D tentatively TRBD1 (5 bases). The V gene's germline CDR1 is LNHDA and CDR2 SQIVND (reference sequence). This CDR3 comprises 15 residues. The V gene lost 8 bases and the J gene lost 7 bases, with 24 bases spanning the gap. DNA for the CDR3: TGTGCCAGTGGCGGTGCGGTCAGGGTGCAATCTGAGCAGTACTTC. It specifies CASGGAVRVQSEQYF.

This chain links TRBV9 with TRBJ1-1; 9 bases line up with TRBD1. After removal of 3 bases from V and 1 base from J, the junction contained 1 base not matched to a gene. This CDR3 comprises 14 residues. CDR1 is SGDLS and CDR2 is YYNGEE in the germline V gene. CDR3 region: CASSEQGANTEAFF. The CDR3 DNA follows: TGTGCCAGCAGCGAACAGGGGGCGAACACTGAAGCTTTCTTT.

V and J are TRBV4-1 and TRBJ2-7; 7 bases map to TRBD2. This CDR3 contains 17 residues. The V gene end was trimmed by 0 bases and the J gene end by 7 bases; junction bases not matched to a gene: 15. Germline V CDR1 and CDR2: MGHRA, YSYEKL. The CDR3 is CASSQDNVLAVSREQYF. For the CDR3, the DNA is TGCGCCAGCAGCCAAGATAATGTGCTAGCGGTGTCGCGAGAGCAGTACTTC.

Note on this clone: Other DNA variants within this sample encode the same CDR3. This chain links TRBV6-5 with TRBJ2-1; 7 nucleotides agree with TRBD2. The CDR3 loop spans 16 amino acids. Germline lookup yields CDR1 MNHEY and CDR2 SVGAGI. V shed 0 bases, J shed 0 bases, and the junction held 2 bases outside the gene matches. This CDR3 is CASSYSGGGSYNEQFF. The CDR3 nucleotides read TGTGCCAGCAGTTACTCTGGCGGGGGCTCCTACAATGAGCAGTTCTTC.

This clone was counted a few times. At the DNA level, this CDR3 is encoded by other sequences in the same sample as well. This chain links TRBV5-6 with TRBJ2-3, with D perhaps matching TRBD2 (5 bases). CDR1 SGHDT and CDR2 YYEEEE come from the germline V gene. The CDR3 runs to 14 residues. V lost 6 bases to trimming and J lost 4 bases, with 15 bases between them. The CDR3, as DNA: TGTGCCAGCACCGTGGCCGGCGGGTCAGATACGCAGTATTTT. Translation: CASTVAGGSDTQYF. The whole variable domain, filled in from reference TRBV5-6 and TRBJ2-3, reads DAGVTQSPTHLIKTRGQQVTLRCSPKSGHDTVSWYQQALGQGPQFIFQYYEEEERQRGNFPDRFSGHQFPNYSSELNVNALLLGDSALYLCASTVAGGSDTQYFGPGTRLTVL.

The J gene is TRBJ1-1, the V gene TRBV7-9; D call uncertain. Per the germline V gene, CDR1 is SEHNR and CDR2 is FQNEAQ (reference sequence). V was clipped by 1 base and J by 7 bases, with 13 bases between them. This CDR3 is 14 amino acids long. CDR3 bases: TGTGCCAGCAGCTTAGTCCGTGGCTCGGGTGAAGCTTTCTTT. This gives the protein CASSLVRGSGEAFF.

This sequence joins TRBV4-3 and TRBJ2-7; 7 bases map to TRBD1. Germline loops: CDR1 LGHNA, CDR2 YSLEER. V shed 0 bases and J 5 bases; nucleotides not matched to a gene: 4. CDR3 length equals 14 residues. CDR3 DNA sequence: TGCGCCAGCAGCCAAGATCAGGGGGACAACGAGCAGTACTTC. Translation gives CASSQDQGDNEQYF.

The V call is TRBV30, the J call TRBJ1-4; tentatively, D is TRBD1 (5 bases). V shed 2 bases and J shed 8 bases, with 18 bases lying between them. This CDR3 has 15 residues. Germline V lookup: CDR1 GTSNPN, CDR2 SVGIG (reference sequence). CDR3 bases: TGTGCCTGGAGTCACGGTATTGGGGGTGGCGAAAAACTGTTTTTT. Amino acid sequence: CAWSHGIGGGEKLFF.

The genes are TRBV5-6 and TRBJ2-2; possible D gene TRBD1, 5 bases. V was shortened by 0 bases and J by 4 bases, with 16 bases between the two germline ends. The CDR3 is 17 amino acids. Per germline, CDR1 SGHDT and CDR2 YYEEEE. The CDR3 loop is CASSLAGMGPPTGELFF. The CDR3 DNA reads as TGTGCCAGCAGCTTGGCCGGAATGGGGCCGCCCACCGGGGAGCTGTTTTTT.

The rearrangement uses TRBV28 and TRBJ1-4; D is unclear. The CDR3 length is 15 residues. The V gene's germline CDR1 is MDHEN and CDR2 SYDVKM. Trimming stripped 7 bases from V and 0 bases from J, with 12 bases between. CDR3 region: CASMRESATNEKLFF. The CDR3, as DNA: TGTGCCAGCATGAGGGAATCAGCAACTAATGAAAAACTGTTTTTT.

The genes are TRBV6-5 and TRBJ2-1; D is ambiguous. The CDR3 is 14 residues long. Trimming stripped 5 bases from V and 9 bases from J, with 17 bases between. Germline V CDR1 and CDR2: MNHEY, SVGAGI. CDR3 loop: CASSPIGQSGEQFF. The CDR3, as DNA: TGTGCCAGCAGTCCGATAGGTCAGAGTGGTGAGCAGTTCTTC.

Written as DNA, the CDR3 is TGTGCCAGCAGTTCCCTGGGCTCCTACGAGCAGTACTTC. Its translation is CASSSLGSYEQYF. The chain recombines TRBV25-1 with TRBJ2-7; D gene unclear. The CDR3 is 13 residues long. CDR1 is MGHDK and CDR2 is SYGVNS in the germline V gene. Trimming removed 5 bases from V and 0 bases from J, with 8 bases in between.

The chain has TRBV6-6 and TRBJ2-7, with D unresolved. The CDR3 has 13 amino acids. V gave up 5 bases and J gave up 0 bases, with 8 bases separating them. CDR1 and CDR2 (germline): MNHNY, SVGAGI (reference sequence). The CDR3 region is CASSVYNSYEQYF. The CDR3 DNA follows: TGTGCCAGCAGTGTCTATAACTCCTACGAGCAGTACTTC.

The V and J genes are TRBV7-8 and TRBJ2-7; 13 nucleotides line up with TRBD2. V lost 1 base and J lost 2; bases outside the gene matches: 2. Germline CDR1 and CDR2: SGHVS and FQNEAQ. The CDR3 sequence is 16 residues long. The CDR3 coding sequence is TGTGCCAGCAGCTTAGGACTAGCGGGAGGTCCCTACGAGCAGTACTTC. Residues: CASSLGLAGGPYEQYF. The full variable domain, in which reference TRBV7-8 and TRBJ2-7 provide the parts outside the CDR3, is GAGVSQSPRYKVAKRGQDVALRCDPISGHVSLFWYQQALGQGPEFLTYFQNEAQLDKSGLPSDRFFAERPEGSVSTLKIQRTQQEDSAVYLCASSLGLAGGPYEQYFGPGTRLTVT.

This clone has a single count. The chain employs TRBV4-1 and TRBJ2-7; the D gene is possibly TRBD2 (6 bases). Trimming removed 1 base at V and 1 base at J, with 17 bases between. The CDR3 length is 17 residues. From germline, CDR1 is MGHRA and CDR2 YSYEKL. CDR3: CASSQGISVGRSYEQYF. DNA of the CDR3: TGCGCCAGCAGCCAAGGGATTAGTGTTGGGAGGTCCTACGAGCAGTACTTC.

This clone has only one observation. The chain uses TRBV28 and TRBJ2-5, with D perhaps TRBD2 (7 bases). Trimming left V 5 bases short and J 1 base short, with 14 bases between. Per germline, CDR1 MDHEN and CDR2 SYDVKM. This CDR3 has 15 amino acids. The CDR3 DNA is TGTGCCAGCAGTCCCAGGGGAGGGGTCCAAGAGACCCAGTACTTC. Translating gives CASSPRGGVQETQYF.

This rearrangement joins TRBV27 to TRBJ2-7, with unresolved D. CDR1 is MNHEY and CDR2 is SMNVEV in the germline V gene (reference sequence). Trimming removed 6 bases from V and 7 bases from J, with 16 bases in between. There are 13 residues in the CDR3. DNA for the CDR3: TGTGCCAGCAGGGTTTCCCCCCTCCTGGAGCAGTACTTC. Translated, it gives CASRVSPLLEQYF.

As concerns this clone: The sample carries other DNA sequences with the same CDR3. The rearrangement uses TRBV29-1 and TRBJ2-7; no definite D call. Trimming left V 4 bases short and J 1 base short, with 5 bases between. Germline lookup yields CDR1 SQVTM and CDR2 ANQGSEA. This CDR3 is 11 amino acids long. The CDR3 region is CSVVNSYEQYF. The CDR3 region has the DNA TGCAGCGTTGTTAATTCCTACGAGCAGTACTTC.

This clone appeared a single time. The rearrangement uses TRBV6-7 and TRBJ2-1, with 15 bases matching TRBD2. TRBV6-7 is annotated as an ORF whose role is uncertain. The length of the CDR3 is 18 residues. The V gene end was trimmed by 0 bases and the J gene end by 7 bases; junction bases not matched to a gene: 7. The CDR3 sequence is CASSYSGLAGGRGNEQFF. The CDR3 DNA sequence: TGTGCCAGCAGTTACTCGGGACTAGCGGGAGGCCGTGGGAATGAGCAGTTCTTC.